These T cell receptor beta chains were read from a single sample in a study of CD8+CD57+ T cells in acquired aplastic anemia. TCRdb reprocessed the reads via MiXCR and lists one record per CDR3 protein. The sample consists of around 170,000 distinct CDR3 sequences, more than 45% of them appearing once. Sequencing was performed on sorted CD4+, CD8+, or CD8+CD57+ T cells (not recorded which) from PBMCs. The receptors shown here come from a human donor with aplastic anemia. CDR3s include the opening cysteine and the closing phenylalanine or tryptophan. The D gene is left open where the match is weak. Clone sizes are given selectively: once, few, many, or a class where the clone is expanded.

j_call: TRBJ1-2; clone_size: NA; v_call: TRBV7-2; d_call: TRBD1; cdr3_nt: TGTGCCAGCAGCCGGGACAGAAATCCAAACTATGGCTACACCTTC; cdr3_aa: CASSRDRNPNYGYTF
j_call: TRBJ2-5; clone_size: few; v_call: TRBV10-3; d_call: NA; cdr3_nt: TGTGCCATCAGTGAGAGTGGCGGGGGCAGAGGTGACCAGTACTTC; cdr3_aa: CAISESGGGRGDQYF
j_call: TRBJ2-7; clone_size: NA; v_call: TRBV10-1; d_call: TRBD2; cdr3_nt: TGCGCCAGCAGTGATCCGACTAGCGGTAATTCCTACGAGCAGTACTTC; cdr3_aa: CASSDPTSGNSYEQYF
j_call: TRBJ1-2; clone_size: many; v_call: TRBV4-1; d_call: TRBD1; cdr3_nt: TGCGCCAGCAGCCAACAGGGGGCGGGGAGCTATGGCTACACCTTC; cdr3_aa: CASSQQGAGSYGYTF
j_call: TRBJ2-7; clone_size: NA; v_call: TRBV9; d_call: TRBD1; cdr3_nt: TGTGCCAGCAGCGTCGGCGGGACAGGGGGTCTCCACGAGCAGTACTTC; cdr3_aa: CASSVGGTGGLHEQYF
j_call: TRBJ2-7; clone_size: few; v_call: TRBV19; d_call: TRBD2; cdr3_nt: TGTGCCAGTAGTATCCTAGCGGGGTCCTGGGAGCAGTACTTC; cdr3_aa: CASSILAGSWEQYF
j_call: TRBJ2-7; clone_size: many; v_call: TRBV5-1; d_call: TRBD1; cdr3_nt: TGCGCCAGCAGCCCCGGGACAGGGTCCTACGAGCAGTACTTC; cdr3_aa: CASSPGTGSYEQYF
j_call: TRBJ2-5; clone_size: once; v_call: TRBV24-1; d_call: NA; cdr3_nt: TGTGCCACCAGTGATAACGGACAACTACAAGAGACCCAGTACTTC; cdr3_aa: CATSDNGQLQETQYF
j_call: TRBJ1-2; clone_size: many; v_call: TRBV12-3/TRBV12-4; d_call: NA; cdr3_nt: TGTGCCAGCAGCCCGGGGTCCTATGGCTACACCTTC; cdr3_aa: CASSPGSYGYTF
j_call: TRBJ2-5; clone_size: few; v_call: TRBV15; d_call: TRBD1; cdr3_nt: TGTGCCACCAGCAGAGGACAGGGGTCGGAGACCCAGTACTTC; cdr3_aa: CATSRGQGSETQYF
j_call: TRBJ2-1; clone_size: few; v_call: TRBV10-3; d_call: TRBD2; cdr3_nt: TGTGCCAGCAGTCTCTCCCCCCAGCGGGGGGGCCGGAATGAGCAGTTCTTC; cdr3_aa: CASSLSPQRGGRNEQFF
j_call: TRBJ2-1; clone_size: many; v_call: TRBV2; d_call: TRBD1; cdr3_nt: TGTGCCAGCAGTTCATGGACAGGGCGAAATGAGCAGTTCTTC; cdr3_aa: CASSSWTGRNEQFF
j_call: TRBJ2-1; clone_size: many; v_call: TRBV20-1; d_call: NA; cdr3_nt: TGCAGTGCTAGAGATATAATTCGGGACTCCTACAATGAGCAGTTCTTC; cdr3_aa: CSARDIIRDSYNEQFF
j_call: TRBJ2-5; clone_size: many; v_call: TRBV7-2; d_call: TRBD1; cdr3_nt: TGTGCCAGCAGCTTACAGGGGGCTGTAGAGACCCAGTACTTC; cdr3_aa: CASSLQGAVETQYF
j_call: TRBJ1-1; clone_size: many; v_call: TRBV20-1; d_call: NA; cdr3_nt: TGCAGTGCGCAGGTTCCGGGATATATGAACACTGAAGCTTTCTTT; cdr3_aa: CSAQVPGYMNTEAFF
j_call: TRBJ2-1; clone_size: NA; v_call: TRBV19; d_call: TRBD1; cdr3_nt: TGTGCCAGTAGCCCAACAGGGGGCGGTGAGCAGTTCTTC; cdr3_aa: CASSPTGGGEQFF
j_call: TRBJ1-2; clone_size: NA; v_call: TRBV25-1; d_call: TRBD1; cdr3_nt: TGTGCCAGCAGTGCTCTTTCGACAGGGTTCCCCTTCTATGGCTACACCTTC; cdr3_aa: CASSALSTGFPFYGYTF
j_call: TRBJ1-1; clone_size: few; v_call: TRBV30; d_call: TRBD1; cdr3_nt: TGTGCCTGGAGTGTCCGGACAGGATGGGGTGAAGCTTTCTTT; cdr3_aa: CAWSVRTGWGEAFF
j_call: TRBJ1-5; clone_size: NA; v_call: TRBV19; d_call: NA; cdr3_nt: TGTGCCAGTAGTCCGGTGAATCAGCCCCAGCATTTT; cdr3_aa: CASSPVNQPQHF
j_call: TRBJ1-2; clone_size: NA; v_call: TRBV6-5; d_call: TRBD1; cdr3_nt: TGTGCCAGCAGTTGGACAGGGGACAGCTATGGCTACACCTTC; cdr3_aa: CASSWTGDSYGYTF
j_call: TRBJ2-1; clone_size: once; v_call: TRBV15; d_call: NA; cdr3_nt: TGTGCCACCAGCAGAGATCGGGGGAGAGGTGAGCAGTTCTTC; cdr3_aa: CATSRDRGRGEQFF
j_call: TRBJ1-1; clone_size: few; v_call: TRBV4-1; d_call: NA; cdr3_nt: TGCGCCAGCAGCCCCTCCCACAGGGCCACTGAAGCTTCCTTT; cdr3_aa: CASSPSHRATEASF
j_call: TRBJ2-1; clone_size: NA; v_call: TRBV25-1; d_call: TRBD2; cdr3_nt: TGTGCCAGCAGTGGACCAAGAAAGATGTCTAGCGGGACTCTCTACAATGAGCAGTTCTTC; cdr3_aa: CASSGPRKMSSGTLYNEQFF
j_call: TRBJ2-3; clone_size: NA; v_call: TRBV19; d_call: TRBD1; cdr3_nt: TGTGCCAGTAGTGCTAGGGGGCCGGAGGATACGCAGTATTTT; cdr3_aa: CASSARGPEDTQYF
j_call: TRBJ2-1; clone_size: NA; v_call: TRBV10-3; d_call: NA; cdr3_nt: TGTGCCATCAGTGGTTCCAACGCGACTTCAGGGGTCCCCTACAATGAGCAGTTCTTC; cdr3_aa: CAISGSNATSGVPYNEQFF
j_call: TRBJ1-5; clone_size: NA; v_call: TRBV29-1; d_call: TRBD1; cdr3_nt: TGCAGCGTTGGACAGGGGGACGGTCAGCCCCAGCATTTT; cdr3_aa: CSVGQGDGQPQHF
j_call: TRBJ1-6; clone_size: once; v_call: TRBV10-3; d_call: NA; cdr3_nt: TGTGCCATCAGTGAGTCGACGGGGGCTAGTTCACCCCTCCACTTT; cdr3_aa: CAISESTGASSPLHF
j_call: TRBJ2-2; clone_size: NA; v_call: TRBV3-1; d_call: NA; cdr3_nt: TGTGCCAGTCTTGATCTTGGGTCGGACGGGGAGCTGTTTTTT; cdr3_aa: CASLDLGSDGELFF
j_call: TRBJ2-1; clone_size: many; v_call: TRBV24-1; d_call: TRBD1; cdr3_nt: TGTGCCACCAGTGATTCCCCGATGACAGGGGGCGAGTGGAATGAGCAGTTCTTC; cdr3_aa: CATSDSPMTGGEWNEQFF
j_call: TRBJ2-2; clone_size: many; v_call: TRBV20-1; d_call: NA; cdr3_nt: TGCAGTGCGGTGACTCCGAACACCGGGGAGCTGTTTTTT; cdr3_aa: CSAVTPNTGELFF
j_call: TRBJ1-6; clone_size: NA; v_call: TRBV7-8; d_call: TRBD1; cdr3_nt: TGTGCCAGCAGCCACCGTGGACAGGTCAATTCACCCCTCCACTTT; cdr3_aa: CASSHRGQVNSPLHF
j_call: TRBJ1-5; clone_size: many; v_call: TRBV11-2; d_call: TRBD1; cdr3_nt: TGTGCCAGCAGCTTATTTGGGACAGGGAACAATCAGCCCCAGCATTTT; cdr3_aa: CASSLFGTGNNQPQHF
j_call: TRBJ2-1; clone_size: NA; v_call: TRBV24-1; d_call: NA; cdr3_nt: TGTGCCACCAGTGAGATGGGTTCGTCCTACAATGAGCAGTTCTTC; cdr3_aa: CATSEMGSSYNEQFF
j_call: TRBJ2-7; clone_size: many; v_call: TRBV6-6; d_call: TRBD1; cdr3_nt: TGTGCCAGCAGTTACCCGGCTCGGGGGACAGGGGGCTACGAGCAGTACTTC; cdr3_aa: CASSYPARGTGGYEQYF
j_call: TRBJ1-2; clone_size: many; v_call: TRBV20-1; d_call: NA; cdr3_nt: TGCAGTGCTAGGGAGGACCTGGACTATGGCTACACCTTC; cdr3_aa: CSAREDLDYGYTF
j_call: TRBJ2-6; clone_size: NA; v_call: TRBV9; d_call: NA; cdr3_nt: TGTGCCAGCAGCGTAGCTACGACAGCTGGGGCCAACGTCCTGACTTTC; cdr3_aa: CASSVATTAGANVLTF
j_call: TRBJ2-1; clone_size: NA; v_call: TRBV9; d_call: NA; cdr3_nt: TGTGCCAGCAGCGTAGAGGGGCTGGGGCGATACAATGAGCAGTTCTTC; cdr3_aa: CASSVEGLGRYNEQFF
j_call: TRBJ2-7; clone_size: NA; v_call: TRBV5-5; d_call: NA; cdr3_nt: TGTGCCAGCAGCCCTACTGGCTACGAGCAGTACTTC; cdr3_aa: CASSPTGYEQYF
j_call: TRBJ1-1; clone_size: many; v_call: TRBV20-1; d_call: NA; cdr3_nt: TGCAGTGCTGGGGAAGGAGCGAACACTGAAGCTTTCTTT; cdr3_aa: CSAGEGANTEAFF
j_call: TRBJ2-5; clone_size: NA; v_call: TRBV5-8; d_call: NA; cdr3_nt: TGTGCCAGCAGCTCCTATCCCCAAGAGACCCAGTACTTC; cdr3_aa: CASSSYPQETQYF
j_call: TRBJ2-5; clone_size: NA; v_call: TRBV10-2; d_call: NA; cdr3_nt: TGCGCCAGCAGTGAGGTGTTAGCGTCCCAAGAGACCCAGTACTTC; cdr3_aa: CASSEVLASQETQYF
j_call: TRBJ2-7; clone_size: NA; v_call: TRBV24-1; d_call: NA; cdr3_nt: TGTGCCACCAGTGACTCGGACATTTCCTACGAGCAGTACTTC; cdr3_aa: CATSDSDISYEQYF
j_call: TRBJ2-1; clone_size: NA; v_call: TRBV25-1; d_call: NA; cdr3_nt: TGTGCCAGCAGTGAACTGGGCCTTACATCCTACGATGAGCAGTTCTTC; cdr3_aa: CASSELGLTSYDEQFF
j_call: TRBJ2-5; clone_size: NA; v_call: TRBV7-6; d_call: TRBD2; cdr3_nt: TGTGCCAGCAGCTTAGCGATCCCGTCTAGCGGGGAGGAGACCCAGTACTTC; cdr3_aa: CASSLAIPSSGEETQYF
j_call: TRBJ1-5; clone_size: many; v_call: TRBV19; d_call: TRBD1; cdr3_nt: TGTGCCAGTAGTACCGACCCGGACAGGCCAGATAGCAATCAGCCCCAGCATTTT; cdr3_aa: CASSTDPDRPDSNQPQHF
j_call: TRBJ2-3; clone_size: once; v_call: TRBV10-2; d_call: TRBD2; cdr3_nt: TGTGCCATCTCAATGACTAGCGGGGGGTTAACGCAGTATTTT; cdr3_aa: CAISMTSGGLTQYF
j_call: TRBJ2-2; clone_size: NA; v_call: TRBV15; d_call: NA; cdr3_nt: TGTGCCGCCGGAAGGGTGAGAAGCGCCGGGGAGCTGTTTTTT; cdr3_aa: CAAGRVRSAGELFF
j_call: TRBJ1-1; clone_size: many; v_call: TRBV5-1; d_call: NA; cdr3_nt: TGCGCCAGCAGCTGGATCCAAGGGGGCACTGAAGCTTTCTTT; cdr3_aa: CASSWIQGGTEAFF
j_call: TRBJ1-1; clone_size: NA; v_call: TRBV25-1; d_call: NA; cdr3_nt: TGTGCCAGCAGCGTGCGGGCAGGTGCCTTGAACACTGAAGCTTTCTTT; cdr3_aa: CASSVRAGALNTEAFF